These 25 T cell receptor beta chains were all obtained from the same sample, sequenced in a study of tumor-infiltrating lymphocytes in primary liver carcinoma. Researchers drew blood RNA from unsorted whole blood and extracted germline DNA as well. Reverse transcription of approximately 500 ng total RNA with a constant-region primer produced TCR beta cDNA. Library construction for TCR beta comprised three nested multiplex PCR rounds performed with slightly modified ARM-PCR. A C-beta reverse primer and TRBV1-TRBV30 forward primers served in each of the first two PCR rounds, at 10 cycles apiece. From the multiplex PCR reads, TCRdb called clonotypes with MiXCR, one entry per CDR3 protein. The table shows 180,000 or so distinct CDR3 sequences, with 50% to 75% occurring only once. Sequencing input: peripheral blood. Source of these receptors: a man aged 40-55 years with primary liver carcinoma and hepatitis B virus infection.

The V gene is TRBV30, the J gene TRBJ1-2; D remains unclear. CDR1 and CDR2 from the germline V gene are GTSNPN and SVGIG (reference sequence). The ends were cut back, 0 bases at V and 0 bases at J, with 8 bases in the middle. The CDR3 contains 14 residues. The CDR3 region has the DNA TGTGCCTGGAGTGTGGAACGGGCTAACTATGGCTACACCTTC. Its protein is CAWSVERANYGYTF.

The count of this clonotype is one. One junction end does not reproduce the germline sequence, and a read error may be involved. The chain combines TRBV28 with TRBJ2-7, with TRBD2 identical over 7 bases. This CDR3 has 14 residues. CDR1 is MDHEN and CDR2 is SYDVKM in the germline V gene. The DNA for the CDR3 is TGTGCCAGCAGTTTATCTCAGCGGGGATACGTGCAGTACTTC. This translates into CASSLSQRGYVQYF. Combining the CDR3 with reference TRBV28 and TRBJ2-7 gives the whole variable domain DVKVTQSSRYLVKRTGEKVFLECVQDMDHENMFWYRQDPGLGLRLIYFSYDVKMKEKGDIPEGYSVSREKKERFSLILESASTNQTSMYLCASSLSQRGYVQYFGPGTRLTVT.

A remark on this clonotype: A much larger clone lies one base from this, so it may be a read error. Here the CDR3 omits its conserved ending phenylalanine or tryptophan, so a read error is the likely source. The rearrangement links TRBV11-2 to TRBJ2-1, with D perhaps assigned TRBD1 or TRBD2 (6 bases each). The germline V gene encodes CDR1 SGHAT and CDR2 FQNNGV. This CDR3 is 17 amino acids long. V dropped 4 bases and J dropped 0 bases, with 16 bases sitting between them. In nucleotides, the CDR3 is TGTGCCAGCAGCTCTCTGGGGGCGGGAAGCTCCTACAATGAGCAGTTCTCC. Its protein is CASSSLGAGSSYNEQFS.

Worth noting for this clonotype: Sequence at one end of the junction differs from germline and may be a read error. CDR3 in DNA: TGTACCAGCAGCGGCAGGGATCCGGTGTACGAGCAGTACTTC. Its protein is CTSSGRDPVYEQYF. This rearrangement joins TRBV12-3 or TRBV12-4 to TRBJ2-7; D tentatively reads TRBD1 or TRBD2 (5 bases each). The CDR3 sequence is 14 residues long.

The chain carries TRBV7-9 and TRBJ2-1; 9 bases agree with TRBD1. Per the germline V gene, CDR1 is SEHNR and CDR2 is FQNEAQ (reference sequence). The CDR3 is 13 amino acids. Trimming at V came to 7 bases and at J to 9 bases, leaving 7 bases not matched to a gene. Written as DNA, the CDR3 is TGTGCCAGCAAACAAACAGGGGGCAGTGAGCAGTTCTTC. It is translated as CASKQTGGSEQFF. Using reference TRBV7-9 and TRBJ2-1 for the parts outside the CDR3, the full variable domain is DTGVSQNPRHKITKRGQNVTFRCDPISEHNRLYWYRQTLGQGPEFLTYFQNEAQLEKSRLLSDRFSAERPKGSFSTLEIQRTEQGDSAMYLCASKQTGGSEQFFGPGTRLTVL.

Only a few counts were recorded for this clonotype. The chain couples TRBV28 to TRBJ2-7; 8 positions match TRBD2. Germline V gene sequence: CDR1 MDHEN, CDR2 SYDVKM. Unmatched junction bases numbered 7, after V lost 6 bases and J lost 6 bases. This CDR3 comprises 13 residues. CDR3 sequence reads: CASRNSGNFEQYF. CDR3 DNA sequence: TGTGCCAGCAGAAATAGCGGGAACTTCGAGCAGTACTTC.

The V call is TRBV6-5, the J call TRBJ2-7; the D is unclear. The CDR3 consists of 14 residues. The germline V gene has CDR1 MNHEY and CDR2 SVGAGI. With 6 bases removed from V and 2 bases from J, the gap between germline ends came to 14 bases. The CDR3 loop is CASRRGPGAYEQYF. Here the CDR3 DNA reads TGTGCCAGCAGACGCGGTCCGGGCGCCTACGAGCAGTACTTC.

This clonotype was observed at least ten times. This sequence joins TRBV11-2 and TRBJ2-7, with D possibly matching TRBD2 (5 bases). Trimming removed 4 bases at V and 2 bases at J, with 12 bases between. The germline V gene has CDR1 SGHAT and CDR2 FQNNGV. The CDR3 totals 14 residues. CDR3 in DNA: TGTGCCAGCAGCTATAACTCCGGGGCCTACGAGCAGTACTTC. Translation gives CASSYNSGAYEQYF.

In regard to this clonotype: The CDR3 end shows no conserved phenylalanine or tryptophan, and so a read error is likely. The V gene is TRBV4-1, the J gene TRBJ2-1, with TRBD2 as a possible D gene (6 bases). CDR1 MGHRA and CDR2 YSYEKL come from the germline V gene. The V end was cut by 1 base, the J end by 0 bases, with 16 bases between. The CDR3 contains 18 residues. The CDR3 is CASSQGVLARSSYNEQFL. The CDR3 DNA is TGCGCCAGCAGCCAAGGGGTCCTAGCGAGGAGCTCCTACAATGAGCAGTTCCTC.

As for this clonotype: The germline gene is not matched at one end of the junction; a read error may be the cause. In nucleotides, the CDR3 is TGCAGCCTTGAGCTGAACACCGGGGAGCTGTTTTTT. Residues: CSLELNTGELFF. V gene TRBV29-1 combines with J gene TRBJ2-2, with D unresolved. The CDR3 length is 12 residues. Germline lookup yields CDR1 SQVTM and CDR2 ANQGSEA.

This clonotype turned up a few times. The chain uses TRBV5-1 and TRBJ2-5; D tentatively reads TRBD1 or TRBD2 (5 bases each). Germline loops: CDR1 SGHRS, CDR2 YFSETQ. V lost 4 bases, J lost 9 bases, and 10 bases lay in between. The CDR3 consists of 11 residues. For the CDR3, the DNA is TGCGCCAGCAGCGCACAGGAGGCCCAGTACTTC. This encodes CASSAQEAQYF.

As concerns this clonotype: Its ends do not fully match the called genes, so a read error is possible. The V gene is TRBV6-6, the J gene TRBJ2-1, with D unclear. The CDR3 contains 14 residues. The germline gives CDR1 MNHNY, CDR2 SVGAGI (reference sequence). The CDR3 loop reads CASRSGYSYNDQFF. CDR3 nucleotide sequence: TGTGCCAGCAGGAGTGGCTACTCCTACAATGACCAGTTCTTC.

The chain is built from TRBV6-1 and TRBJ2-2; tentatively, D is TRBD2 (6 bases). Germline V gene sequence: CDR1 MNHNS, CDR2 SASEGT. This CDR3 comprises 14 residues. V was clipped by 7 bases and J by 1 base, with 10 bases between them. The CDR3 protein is CASKEGVNTGELFF. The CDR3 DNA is TGTGCCAGCAAGGAGGGAGTGAACACCGGGGAGCTGTTTTTT.

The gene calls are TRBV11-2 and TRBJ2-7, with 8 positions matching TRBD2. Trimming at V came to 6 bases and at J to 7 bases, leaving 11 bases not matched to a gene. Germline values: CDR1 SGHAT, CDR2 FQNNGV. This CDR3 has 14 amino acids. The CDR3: CASSSAGGLLEQYF. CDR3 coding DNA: TGTGCCAGCAGTTCCGCGGGAGGCCTCCTGGAGCAGTACTTC.

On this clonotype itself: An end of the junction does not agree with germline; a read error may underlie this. The CDR3 loop is CASRPEAGGPYNSTLHF. The DNA for the CDR3 is TGTGCCAGCAGACCAGAAGCGGGGGGCCCATATAATTCAACCCTCCACTTT. This chain joins TRBV13 and TRBJ1-6, with a tentative D call TRBD1 (6 bases). Germline V gene sequence: CDR1 PRHDT, CDR2 FYEKMQ (reference sequence). CDR3 length equals 17 residues.

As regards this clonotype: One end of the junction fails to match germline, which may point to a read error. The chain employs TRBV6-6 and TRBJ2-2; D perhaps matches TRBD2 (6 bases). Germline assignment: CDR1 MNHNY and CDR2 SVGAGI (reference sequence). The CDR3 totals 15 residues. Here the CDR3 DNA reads TGTGCCAGCACCCAAACAGGAGGGGTCACCGGGGAGCTTTTTTTT. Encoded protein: CASTQTGGVTGELFF.

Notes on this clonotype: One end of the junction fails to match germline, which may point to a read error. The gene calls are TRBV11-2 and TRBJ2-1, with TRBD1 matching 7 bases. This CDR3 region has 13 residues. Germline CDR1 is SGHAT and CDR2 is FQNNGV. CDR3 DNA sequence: TGTGCCAGCATCTTAGAAGGGGGCAATGAGAAGTTCTTC. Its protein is CASILEGGNEKFF.

The DNA of the CDR3 is TGTGCCAGCAGTTTAGATATCGTCTCCTACGAGCAGTACTTC. Its translation is CASSLDIVSYEQYF. The chain joins TRBV12-3 or TRBV12-4 to TRBJ2-7; D unclear. Trimming cost V 1 base and J 0 bases, with 7 bases left between them. The CDR3 sequence is 14 residues long.

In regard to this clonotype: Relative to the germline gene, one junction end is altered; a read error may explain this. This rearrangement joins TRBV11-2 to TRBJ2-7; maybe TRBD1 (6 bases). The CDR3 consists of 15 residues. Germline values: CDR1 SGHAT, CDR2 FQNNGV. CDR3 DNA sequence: TGTGCCAGCATCTTAGTGCAGGACAGCCCTTCGGAGCAGTACTTC. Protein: CASILVQDSPSEQYF.

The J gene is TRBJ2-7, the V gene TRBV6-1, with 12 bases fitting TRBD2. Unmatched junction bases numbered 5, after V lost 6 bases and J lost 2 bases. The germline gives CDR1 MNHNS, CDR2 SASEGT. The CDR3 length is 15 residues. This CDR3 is CASSERLAGAYEQYF. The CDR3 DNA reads TGTGCCAGCAGCGAGCGACTAGCGGGAGCCTACGAGCAGTACTTC.

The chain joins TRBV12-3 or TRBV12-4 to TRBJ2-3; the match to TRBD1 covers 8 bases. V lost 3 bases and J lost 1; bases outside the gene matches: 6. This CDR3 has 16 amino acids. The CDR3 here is CASSLEDRDGTDTQYF. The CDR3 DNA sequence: TGTGCCAGCAGTTTGGAGGACAGGGATGGCACAGATACGCAGTATTTT.

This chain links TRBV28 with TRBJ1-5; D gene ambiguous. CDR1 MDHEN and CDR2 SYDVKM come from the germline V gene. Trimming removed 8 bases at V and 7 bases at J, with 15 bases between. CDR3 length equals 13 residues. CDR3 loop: CASLEDGWQPQHF. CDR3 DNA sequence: TGTGCCAGCCTTGAAGACGGTTGGCAGCCCCAGCATTTT.

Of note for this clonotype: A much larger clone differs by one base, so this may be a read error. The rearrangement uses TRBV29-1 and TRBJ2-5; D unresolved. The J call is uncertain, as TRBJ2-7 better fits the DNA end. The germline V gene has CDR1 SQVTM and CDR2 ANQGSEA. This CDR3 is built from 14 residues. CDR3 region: CGVQTSFRTYEQYF. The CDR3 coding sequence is TGCGGCGTTCAGACGAGCTTCCGGACCTACGAGCAGTACTTC.

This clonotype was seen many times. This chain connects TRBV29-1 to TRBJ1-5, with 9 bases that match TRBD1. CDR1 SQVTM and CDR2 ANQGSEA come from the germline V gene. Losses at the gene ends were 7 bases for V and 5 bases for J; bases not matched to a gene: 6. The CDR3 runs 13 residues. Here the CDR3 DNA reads TGCAGCGCGGGACAGGGAACAGATCAGCCCCAGCATTTT. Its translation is CSAGQGTDQPQHF.

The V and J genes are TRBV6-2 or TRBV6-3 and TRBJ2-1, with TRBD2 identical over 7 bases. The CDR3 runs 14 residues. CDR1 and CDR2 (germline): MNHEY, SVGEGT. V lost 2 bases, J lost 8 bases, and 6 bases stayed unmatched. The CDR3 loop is CASSYGIAGHEQFF. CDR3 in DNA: TGTGCCAGCAGTTACGGGATAGCGGGCCATGAGCAGTTCTTC.